Below, 25 T cell receptor beta chains from the same sample are listed, as sequenced in a study of blood T cells in healthy people across ages. The use of a sample-barcoded 5' primer and a J-beta primer mix characterized a second PCR of roughly 7 to 11 cycles. Each CDR3 protein gets one entry after TCRdb re-called the 5' RACE reads with MiXCR. This table holds 700,000 or so distinct CDR3 sequences, 20% to 25% found once. Sequencing was performed on blood. These receptor sequences come from a man between 65 and 85 years old in good health.

Points on this clonotype: It is likely a read error: a sequence one base away is far more abundant. The rearrangement links TRBV7-9 to TRBJ2-3; D not certain. Germline CDR1 SEHNR, CDR2 FQNEAQ (reference sequence). The CDR3 has 12 residues. Trimming pared 1 base from V and 5 bases from J, leaving 4 bases between. The CDR3 region has the DNA TGTGCCAGCAGCTTAGTAATAGATACGCAGTATTTT. This codes for CASSLVIDTQYF.

The gene calls are TRBV28 and TRBJ1-2, with 9 nucleotides matching TRBD1. V was clipped by 6 bases and J by 4 bases; unmatched bases: 21. The CDR3 length is 19 residues. Looked up from germline, CDR1 is MDHEN and CDR2 is SYDVKM. The CDR3 sequence: CASRLPRAGQGGLSYGYTF. The DNA of the CDR3 is TGTGCCAGCAGGCTACCGAGGGCGGGACAGGGAGGTTTGTCCTATGGCTACACCTTC.

This clonotype has just a few counts. The chain links TRBV10-3 to TRBJ2-5; no definite D call. The CDR3 extends over 14 amino acids. Germline loops: CDR1 ENHRY, CDR2 SYGVKD. V dropped 3 bases and J dropped 7 bases, with 15 bases sitting between them. CDR3: CAISDALASGTQYF. As DNA, the CDR3 is TGTGCCATCAGTGATGCGTTGGCCTCAGGGACCCAGTACTTC.

Only a few counts were recorded for this clonotype. The V call is TRBV19, the J call TRBJ2-2, with D perhaps TRBD1 (6 bases). The germline gives CDR1 LNHDA, CDR2 SQIVND (reference sequence). Trimming stripped 4 bases from V and 1 base from J, with 10 bases between. The CDR3 length is 15 residues. In nucleotides, the CDR3 is TGTGCCAGTAGTACCTTACAGGGGAACACCGGGGAGCTGTTTTTT. This codes for CASSTLQGNTGELFF. The full variable domain, rest sourced from reference TRBV19 and TRBJ2-2, is DGGITQSPKYLFRKEGQNVTLSCEQNLNHDAMYWYRQDPGQGLRLIYYSQIVNDFQKGDIAEGYSVSREKKESFPLTVTSAQKNPTAFYLCASSTLQGNTGELFFGEGSRLTVL.

The rearrangement joins TRBV6-6 to TRBJ2-5; D is uncertain. With the DNA end fitting TRBJ2-1 better, the J assignment may be wrong. CDR1 and CDR2 from the germline V gene are MNHNY and SVGAGI (reference sequence). The CDR3 length is 12 residues. The CDR3 region has the DNA TGTGCCAGCAGTGCTCGGTACAATGAGCAGTTCTTC. Its protein is CASSARYNEQFF.

With regard to this clonotype: Since no conserved phenylalanine or tryptophan closes the CDR3, a read error is the likely cause. The rearrangement links TRBV7-9 to TRBJ2-3; D uncertain. Germline values: CDR1 SEHNR, CDR2 FQNEAQ (reference sequence). With 1 base removed from V and 2 bases from J, the gap between germline ends came to 10 bases. CDR3 length: 15 amino acids. The CDR3 coding sequence is TGTGCCAGCAGCTTAGGAGGCAGGTCCACAGATACGCAGTATGTT. Encoded protein: CASSLGGRSTDTQYV.

As for this clonotype: The junction departs from germline at one end; a sequencing error may be responsible. Here the CDR3 reads CSASSLSGRASHNEQFF. In DNA form, the CDR3 reads TGCAGTGCTAGTAGCCTTAGCGGGAGGGCCTCCCACAATGAGCAGTTCTTC. The chain is built from TRBV20-1 and TRBJ2-1, with 11 nucleotides matching TRBD2. The CDR3 runs 17 residues. Germline CDR1 is DFQATT and CDR2 is SNEGSKA (reference sequence).

In its sample, this clonotype was seen many times. This chain uses TRBV9 with TRBJ1-6, with 7 nucleotides matching TRBD1. Looked up from germline, CDR1 is SGDLS and CDR2 is YYNGEE. CDR3 size: 14 residues. After removal of 2 bases from V and 9 bases from J, the junction contained 5 bases not matched to a gene. CDR3 loop: CASSVGTGVSPLHF. The CDR3, as DNA: TGTGCCAGCAGCGTGGGAACAGGGGTTTCACCCCTCCACTTT.

The chain links TRBV6-5 to TRBJ2-7; D gene uncertain. Trimming cost V 8 bases and J 1 base, with 9 bases left between them. This CDR3 is built from 12 residues. Germline-derived CDR1 and CDR2 are MNHEY and SVGAGI. This CDR3 reads CASYDLSYEQYF. CDR3 coding DNA: TGTGCCAGCTATGACCTTTCCTACGAGCAGTACTTC.

This clonotype was observed once. V and J are TRBV7-9 and TRBJ2-7, with D possibly matching TRBD2 (6 bases). CDR3 length equals 15 residues. V was cut by 4 bases and J by 6 bases, with 19 bases left in between. The germline gives CDR1 SEHNR, CDR2 FQNEAQ (reference sequence). The CDR3 spells CASSYSGLPEAEQYF. Written as DNA, the CDR3 is TGTGCCAGCAGCTATTCGGGACTCCCTGAGGCCGAGCAGTACTTC.

This clonotype turned up a few times. The chain has TRBV20-1 and TRBJ2-3; tentative D call: TRBD1 (5 bases). The CDR3 length is 15 residues. The germline CDR1 and CDR2 sequences are DFQATT and SNEGSKA (reference sequence). Trimming removed 6 bases at V and 0 bases at J, with 16 bases between. The CDR3 sequence is CSAWGPTDSTDTQYF. CDR3 nucleotide sequence: TGCAGTGCCTGGGGCCCTACTGATAGCACAGATACGCAGTATTTT.

The chain joins TRBV20-1 to TRBJ1-4; 7 bases are shared with TRBD1. The ends lost 5 bases at V and 4 bases at J; junction bases unmatched: 7. The CDR3 runs 14 residues. CDR1 DFQATT and CDR2 SNEGSKA come from the germline V gene (reference sequence). The CDR3 spells CSARPGTVNEKLFF. CDR3 in DNA: TGCAGTGCTCGACCCGGGACAGTTAATGAAAAACTGTTTTTT.

The chain uses TRBV6-6 and TRBJ2-5; D unresolved. V was trimmed by 0 bases and J by 3 bases, leaving 8 bases between them. The CDR3 runs 14 residues. The germline gives CDR1 MNHNY, CDR2 SVGAGI (reference sequence). The CDR3 is CASSYSGWEETQYF. CDR3 coding DNA: TGTGCCAGCAGTTACTCGGGGTGGGAAGAGACCCAGTACTTC.

This clonotype has only a few counts. The rearrangement uses TRBV30 and TRBJ1-2; a weak D match, TRBD1 (6 bases). The CDR3 extends over 14 amino acids. V was pared by 3 bases and J by 7 bases, with 18 bases between. The germline V gene encodes CDR1 GTSNPN and CDR2 SVGIG (reference sequence). CDR3 amino acids: CAWRLGQSVGGYTF. In nucleotides, the CDR3 is TGTGCCTGGAGACTTGGACAGTCCGTGGGTGGCTACACCTTC. Full variable domain (outside the CDR3, taken from reference TRBV30 and TRBJ1-2): SQTIHQWPATLVQPVGSPLSLECTVEGTSNPNLYWYRQAAGRGLQLLFYSVGIGQISSEVPQNLSASRPQDRQFILSSKKLLLSDSGFYLCAWRLGQSVGGYTFGSGTRLTVV.

This clonotype turned up a few times. This sequence joins TRBV29-1 and TRBJ2-6, with a tentative D call TRBD2 (6 bases). Per germline, CDR1 SQVTM and CDR2 ANQGSEA. The CDR3 extends over 14 amino acids. Trimming took 3 bases from V and 4 from J, leaving 10 bases between them. The CDR3 here is CSVDGGSGANVLTF. The CDR3 coding sequence is TGCAGCGTTGATGGAGGGTCGGGGGCCAACGTCCTGACTTTC.

The V call is TRBV3-1, the J call TRBJ2-5; a possible D gene is TRBD1 (5 bases). The CDR3 contains 14 residues. Germline V gene lookup returns CDR1 LGHDT and CDR2 YNNKEL (reference sequence). Trimming took off 1 base at V and 7 bases at J, with 13 bases between the two ends. The CDR3 DNA follows: TGTGCCAGCAGCCAAGGACAGTACGTCAGGACCCAGTACTTC. This sequence encodes CASSQGQYVRTQYF.

This clonotype was counted a few times. This sequence joins TRBV30 and TRBJ1-2; D unclear. The germline V gene has CDR1 GTSNPN and CDR2 SVGIG (reference sequence). This CDR3 contains 11 residues. V was shortened by 3 bases and J by 6 bases, with 8 bases between the two germline ends. The CDR3 coding sequence is TGTGCCTGGAGCCCCCAAAATGGCTACACCTTC. Amino acids: CAWSPQNGYTF.

There are a few counts of this clonotype. The CDR3 protein is CSASGASGSLGETQYF. DNA of the CDR3: TGCAGTGCTAGTGGTGCTAGCGGGAGTTTGGGGGAGACCCAGTACTTC. V usage is TRBV20-1 and J usage is TRBJ2-5, with 10 bases matching TRBD2. The CDR3 loop spans 16 amino acids. With V trimmed by 3 bases and J by 5 bases, 12 bases remained unmatched. Germline assignment: CDR1 DFQATT and CDR2 SNEGSKA (reference sequence).

The chain combines TRBV20-1 with TRBJ2-1; TRBD1 or TRBD2 may be the D gene (6 bases each). The DNA end is a closer match to TRBJ2-5, so the J assignment may be wrong. This CDR3 region has 13 residues. From germline, CDR1 is DFQATT and CDR2 SNEGSKA (reference sequence). The DNA for the CDR3 is TGCAGTGTCCCTGATACGGGGGCCCAGACCCAGTACTTC. Translating gives CSVPDTGAQTQYF.

The chain joins TRBV3-1 to TRBJ1-1; D is unclear. In germline, CDR1 is LGHDT, CDR2 YNNKEL (reference sequence). V was clipped by 4 bases and J by 1 base, with 13 bases between them. There are 15 residues in the CDR3. The CDR3 protein is CASSPLSAGNTEAFF. CDR3 bases: TGTGCCAGCAGCCCCTTGTCGGCAGGGAACACTGAAGCTTTCTTT.

Details on this clonotype: A much larger clone differs from this one at a single base, so this may be a read error. The chain couples TRBV7-9 to TRBJ2-1; D is uncertain. The germline V gene encodes CDR1 SEHNR and CDR2 FQNEAQ (reference sequence). V was cut by 5 bases and J by 5 bases, with 16 bases left in between. The CDR3 length is 15 residues. The chain's CDR3 is CASSQPFDWHNEQFF. CDR3 coding DNA: TGTGCCAGCAGCCAACCATTTGACTGGCACAATGAGCAGTTCTTC.

V gene TRBV7-2 combines with J gene TRBJ1-4; D gene uncertain. The V end was cut by 2 bases, the J end by 8 bases, with 12 bases between. CDR1 is SGHTA, CDR2 FQGNSA, per germline. The CDR3 totals 14 residues. The chain's CDR3 is CASSLNRGVEKLFF. CDR3 in DNA: TGTGCCAGCAGCTTAAATCGTGGAGTAGAAAAACTGTTTTTT.

V is TRBV5-5 and J is TRBJ2-7; TRBD1 aligns across 9 bases. V gave up 3 bases and J gave up 3 bases; unmatched junction bases: 4. The CDR3 spans 14 residues. Per germline, CDR1 SGHKS and CDR2 YYEKEE (reference sequence). The CDR3 DNA follows: TGTGCCAGCAGCTCCTCGACAGGGGGCTACGAGCAGTACTTC. It encodes CASSSSTGGYEQYF.

The genes are TRBV29-1 and TRBJ1-3; 9 nucleotides align to TRBD1. J gave up 6 bases and V 6 bases, and 3 bases lay outside the gene matches. The CDR3 has 12 residues. Germline CDR1 and CDR2: SQVTM and ANQGSEA. The CDR3 sequence: CSVGTGQNTIYF. For the CDR3, the DNA is TGCAGCGTGGGGACAGGGCAAAACACCATATATTTT.

This clonotype has a handful of counts. V gene TRBV29-1 combines with J gene TRBJ1-2, with 8 bases aligning to TRBD1. The germline V gene has CDR1 SQVTM and CDR2 ANQGSEA. V shed 3 bases and J 1 base; nucleotides not matched to a gene: 1. CDR3 length equals 13 residues. The CDR3, as DNA: TGCAGCGTTGACAGGGGGCGTAACTATGGCTACACCTTC. It yields the protein CSVDRGRNYGYTF.